Only one count was recorded for the clone carrying this T cell receptor beta chain. Trimming left V 5 bases short and J 7 bases short, with 12 bases between. This CDR3 has 13 amino acids. CDR1 is SGHTA, CDR2 FQGNSA, per germline. This sample was included in a study of a mutant IDH1 vaccine in newly diagnosed glioma. Profiling relied on immunoSEQ multiplex PCR, and the TCRdb table lists in-frame clones only, not all of them. Here the sample spans approximately 70,000 clones, more than 65% being singletons. Time point denoted: baseline, week 1 (first vaccination visit). Treatment described: pre-vaccination baseline after standard-of-care therapy.

This receptor was identified in a man in his forties or fifties with glioma. This chain links TRBV7-2 with TRBJ1-5; no reliable D call. The sample was PBMCs, taken from a glioma patient treated with radiotherapy, temozolomide or both. As DNA, the CDR3 is TGTGCCAGCAGCCGAGTGCGGGGACAGCCCCAGCATTTT. It codes for CASSRVRGQPQHF.